Each of the 23 T cell receptor beta chains below was sequenced from the same sample in a study of PD-1 blockade in classical Hodgkin lymphoma. Only in-frame clones appear in the TCRdb table, and some are missing; sequencing was by immunoSEQ multiplex PCR. Of about 51,000 clones in the sample, roughly three quarters were seen once. Stated time point: cycle 4 day 1 (C4D1), after 5 to 7 weeks of nivolumab. Patients all relapsed after autologous stem cell transplantation, and there was variation in brentuximab vedotin exposure. Sequenced material: peripheral blood mononuclear cells (PBMCs), taken before the fourth cycle of nivolumab. All receptors derive from a human donor with classical Hodgkin lymphoma.

The gene calls are TRBV6-1 and TRBJ1-4; maybe TRBD1 (6 bases). The V gene lost 4 bases and the J gene lost 8 bases, with 14 bases spanning the gap. The CDR3 covers 14 residues. Germline CDR1 MNHNS, CDR2 SASEGT. CDR3 sequence: CASSVQGSLEKLFF. Here the CDR3 DNA reads TGTGCCAGCAGTGTGCAGGGGTCCCTAGAAAAACTGTTTTTT.

The chain uses TRBV5-4 and TRBJ2-5; no firm D call. Trimming left V 0 bases short and J 5 bases short, with 8 bases between. Germline CDR1 SGHNT, CDR2 YYREEE (reference sequence). The length of the CDR3 is 13 residues. DNA for the CDR3: TGTGCCAGCAGCTTGGTACCCGGGGAGACCCAGTACTTC. The encoded protein is CASSLVPGETQYF.

This clone occurred a few times. The chain employs TRBV19 and TRBJ2-1; no definite D call. The CDR3 runs 15 residues. Per germline, CDR1 LNHDA and CDR2 SQIVND (reference sequence). Trimming stripped 2 bases from V and 4 bases from J, with 12 bases between. The CDR3 loop reads CASSITTGRYNEQFF. DNA for the CDR3: TGTGCCAGTAGTATAACCACGGGTAGGTACAATGAGCAGTTCTTC. Variable domain in full (rest from reference TRBV19 and TRBJ2-1): DGGITQSPKYLFRKEGQNVTLSCEQNLNHDAMYWYRQDPGQGLRLIYYSQIVNDFQKGDIAEGYSVSREKKESFPLTVTSAQKNPTAFYLCASSITTGRYNEQFFGPGTRLTVL.

This clone has a handful of counts. V usage is TRBV6-5 and J usage is TRBJ2-1; the D gene is possibly TRBD2 (6 bases). Trimming shortened V by 1 base and J by 8 bases, and 12 bases separated the two germline ends. Germline loops: CDR1 MNHEY, CDR2 SVGAGI. This CDR3 contains 14 residues. For the CDR3, the DNA is TGTGCCAGCAGTTACTTAACTAGCATCGATGAGCAGTTCTTC. This gives the protein CASSYLTSIDEQFF.

For the CDR3, the DNA is TGTGCCAGTAAAGCAGGGCTACAGGCGGAAGCCTACGAGCAGTACTTC. Protein product: CASKAGLQAEAYEQYF. V is TRBV19 and J is TRBJ2-7, with D possibly TRBD1 on 5 matching bases. This CDR3 region has 16 residues. Looked up from germline, CDR1 is LNHDA and CDR2 is SQIVND (reference sequence). V dropped 7 bases and J dropped 2 bases, with 21 bases sitting between them.

This clone was seen just once. V gene TRBV5-1 combines with J gene TRBJ2-3; possible D gene TRBD1, 6 bases. The CDR3 contains 14 residues. Germline V lookup: CDR1 SGHRS, CDR2 YFSETQ. Trimming shortened V by 6 bases and J by 0 bases, and 11 bases separated the two germline ends. The DNA of the CDR3 is TGCGCCAGCAATCAGGGGCAGAGCACAGATACGCAGTATTTT. The encoded protein is CASNQGQSTDTQYF.

In this sample, this clone turned up a few times. The V call is TRBV7-2, the J call TRBJ2-5; 7 nucleotides match TRBD1. Unmatched junction bases numbered 6, after V lost 7 bases and J lost 1 base. CDR3 size: 14 residues. Germline CDR1 SGHTA, CDR2 FQGNSA. CDR3 loop: CASTSGQPQETQYF. The CDR3 nucleotides read TGTGCCAGCACCTCGGGACAGCCCCAAGAGACCCAGTACTTC. The complete variable domain, with remaining parts taken from reference TRBV7-2 and TRBJ2-5, reads GAGVSQSPSNKVTEKGKDVELRCDPISGHTALYWYRQSLGQGLEFLIYFQGNSAPDKSGLPSDRFSAERTGGSVSTLTIQRTQQEDSAVYLCASTSGQPQETQYFGPGTRLLVL.

The V call is TRBV13, the J call TRBJ1-2, with D perhaps matching TRBD1 (6 bases). CDR3 size: 15 residues. The germline gives CDR1 PRHDT, CDR2 FYEKMQ (reference sequence). Trimming cost V 2 bases and J 2 bases, with 12 bases left between them. This CDR3 is CASSLSGAWNYGYTF. The CDR3 DNA reads TGTGCCAGCAGCTTATCGGGGGCGTGGAACTATGGCTACACCTTC.

The V call is TRBV9, the J call TRBJ2-3, with TRBD2 matching over 10 bases. Trimming cost V 4 bases and J 0 bases; bases outside gene matches: 11. The germline V gene has CDR1 SGDLS and CDR2 YYNGEE. The CDR3 is 18 amino acids. Here the CDR3 reads CASSSSGSSIFSTDTQYF. DNA of the CDR3: TGTGCCAGCAGCTCTAGCGGGAGTTCTATCTTTAGCACAGATACGCAGTATTTT.

J is TRBJ2-3 and V is TRBV7-8, with D unresolved. Germline-derived CDR1 and CDR2 are SGHVS and FQNEAQ. The CDR3 is 13 amino acids. V was trimmed by 10 bases and J by 6 bases, leaving 17 bases between them. This CDR3 reads CATSLPPSDTQYF. CDR3 DNA sequence: TGTGCCACCTCTCTCCCCCCATCGGATACGCAGTATTTT.

A word on this clone: Other DNA sequences in the same sample also yield this CDR3. The genes are TRBV5-6 and TRBJ2-5; TRBD2 matches 10 bases. The CDR3 runs to 15 residues. V trimming: 0 bases; J trimming: 5 bases; junction bases outside the gene matches: 4. The germline V gene has CDR1 SGHDT and CDR2 YYEEEE. As DNA, the CDR3 is TGTGCCAGCAGCTTGGTAGCGGGGGGCCGTGAGACCCAGTACTTC. It translates to CASSLVAGGRETQYF.

Concerning this clone itself: Other DNA sequences from this sample encode an identical CDR3 as well. This chain links TRBV7-3 with TRBJ2-3; D is uncertain. V lost 2 bases and J lost 0, with 12 bases in between. The germline CDR1 and CDR2 sequences are SGHTA and FQGTGA. The CDR3 has 16 amino acids. The CDR3 DNA sequence: TGTGCCAGCAGCTTAGGGCCAGTGACTAGCACAGATACGCAGTATTTT. Amino acid sequence: CASSLGPVTSTDTQYF. The full variable domain, rest sourced from reference TRBV7-3 and TRBJ2-3, is GAGVSQTPSNKVTEKGKYVELRCDPISGHTALYWYRQSLGQGPEFLIYFQGTGAADDSGLPNDRFFAVRPEGSVSTLKIQRTERGDSAVYLCASSLGPVTSTDTQYFGPGTRLTVL.

The rearrangement links TRBV27 to TRBJ1-3; the D is unclear. Germline V lookup: CDR1 MNHEY, CDR2 SMNVEV (reference sequence). With 3 bases removed from V and 0 bases from J, the gap between germline ends came to 9 bases. This CDR3 has 15 residues. Here the CDR3 DNA reads TGTGCCAGCAGTTTCACGGCAGACTCTGGAAACACCATATATTTT. It translates to CASSFTADSGNTIYF.

This clone showed up just once. The CDR3 protein is CASSITGGGTEAFF. CDR3 in DNA: TGTGCCAGTAGTATTACAGGGGGAGGCACTGAAGCTTTCTTT. The chain uses TRBV19 and TRBJ1-1; TRBD1 matches at 8 bases. The germline gives CDR1 LNHDA, CDR2 SQIVND (reference sequence). The CDR3 extends over 14 amino acids. J lost 4 bases, V lost 3 bases, and 4 bases had no gene match. Variable domain in full (rest from reference TRBV19 and TRBJ1-1): DGGITQSPKYLFRKEGQNVTLSCEQNLNHDAMYWYRQDPGQGLRLIYYSQIVNDFQKGDIAEGYSVSREKKESFPLTVTSAQKNPTAFYLCASSITGGGTEAFFGQGTRLTVV.

The chain carries TRBV2 and TRBJ1-5, with unresolved D. Germline V lookup: CDR1 SNHLY, CDR2 FYNNEI. This CDR3 has 15 residues. V gave up 7 bases and J gave up 4 bases, with 17 bases separating them. This chain's CDR3 is CASTPGDGLNQPQHF. As DNA, the CDR3 is TGTGCCAGCACCCCGGGAGACGGATTGAATCAGCCCCAGCATTTT.

This rearrangement joins TRBV5-1 to TRBJ2-6; TRBD1 agrees at 8 bases. Looked up from germline, CDR1 is SGHRS and CDR2 is YFSETQ. CDR3 length: 18 amino acids. Losses at the gene ends were 4 bases for V and 0 bases for J; bases not matched to a gene: 9. CDR3 amino acids: CASSTQGALISGANVLTF. In DNA, the CDR3 is TGCGCCAGCAGCACTCAGGGGGCACTGATCTCTGGGGCCAACGTCCTGACTTTC. Variable domain in full (rest from reference TRBV5-1 and TRBJ2-6): KAGVTQTPRYLIKTRGQQVTLSCSPISGHRSVSWYQQTPGQGLQFLFEYFSETQRNKGNFPGRFSGRQFSNSRSEMNVSTLELGDSALYLCASSTQGALISGANVLTFGAGSRLTVL.

This sequence joins TRBV21-1 and TRBJ1-6. TRBV21-1 is assigned pseudogene status. The CDR3 is 18 amino acids. The CDR3 protein is CASSKARRESSYNSPLHF. The CDR3 nucleotides read TGTGCCAGCAGCAAAGCCCGCAGGGAGAGCTCCTATAATTCACCCCTCCACTTT.

The V gene is TRBV7-8, the J gene TRBJ1-2, with TRBD1 identical over 8 bases. The CDR3 length is 15 residues. Germline values: CDR1 SGHVS, CDR2 FQNEAQ. Trimming cost V 5 bases and J 3 bases; bases outside gene matches: 8. The CDR3 loop is CASSPDRGTDYGYTF. CDR3 in DNA: TGTGCCAGCAGCCCCGACAGGGGAACGGACTATGGCTACACCTTC.

The J gene is TRBJ2-3, the V gene TRBV7-3; D could derive from TRBD1 or TRBD2 (5 bases each). V gave up 2 bases and J gave up 8 bases, with 11 bases separating them. Germline V gene data show CDR1 as SGHTA and CDR2 as FQGTGA. The CDR3 sequence is 13 residues long. The CDR3 spells CASSLWGMGTQYF. As DNA, the CDR3 is TGTGCCAGCAGCTTATGGGGGATGGGTACGCAGTATTTT.

This rearrangement joins TRBV30 to TRBJ1-5, with 8 bases aligning to TRBD1. The germline V gene encodes CDR1 GTSNPN and CDR2 SVGIG (reference sequence). With 0 bases clipped from V and 7 bases from J, the junction kept 5 bases outside the gene matches. The CDR3 spans 14 residues. This CDR3 reads CAWSVLQGAQPQHF. Written as DNA, the CDR3 is TGTGCCTGGAGTGTACTCCAGGGGGCACAGCCCCAGCATTTT.

The rearrangement joins TRBV6-5 to TRBJ1-4, with D perhaps TRBD1 (6 bases). Trimming pared 2 bases from V and 8 bases from J, leaving 9 bases between. Germline-derived CDR1 and CDR2 are MNHEY and SVGAGI. CDR3 size: 13 residues. The CDR3 coding sequence is TGTGCCAGCAGTTACCGGGGGCGGGAAAAACTGTTTTTT. Translating gives CASSYRGREKLFF.

The J gene is TRBJ2-2, the V gene TRBV5-1, with 10 bases matching TRBD2. Trimming took 4 bases from V and 6 from J; bases not matched to a gene: 6. The CDR3 covers 15 residues. Germline CDR1 SGHRS, CDR2 YFSETQ. CDR3 coding DNA: TGCGCCAGCAGCCTTAGCGGGGGGCCGGCCGGGGAGCTGTTTTTT. Translated: CASSLSGGPAGELFF.

The rearrangement uses TRBV5-1 and TRBJ1-1; 9 nucleotides align to TRBD1. After removal of 5 bases from V and 4 bases from J, the junction contained 3 bases not matched to a gene. There are 13 residues in the CDR3. Germline CDR1 SGHRS, CDR2 YFSETQ. This chain's CDR3 is CASSRTGVTEAFF. Written as DNA, the CDR3 is TGCGCCAGCAGTCGGACAGGGGTCACTGAAGCTTTCTTT.